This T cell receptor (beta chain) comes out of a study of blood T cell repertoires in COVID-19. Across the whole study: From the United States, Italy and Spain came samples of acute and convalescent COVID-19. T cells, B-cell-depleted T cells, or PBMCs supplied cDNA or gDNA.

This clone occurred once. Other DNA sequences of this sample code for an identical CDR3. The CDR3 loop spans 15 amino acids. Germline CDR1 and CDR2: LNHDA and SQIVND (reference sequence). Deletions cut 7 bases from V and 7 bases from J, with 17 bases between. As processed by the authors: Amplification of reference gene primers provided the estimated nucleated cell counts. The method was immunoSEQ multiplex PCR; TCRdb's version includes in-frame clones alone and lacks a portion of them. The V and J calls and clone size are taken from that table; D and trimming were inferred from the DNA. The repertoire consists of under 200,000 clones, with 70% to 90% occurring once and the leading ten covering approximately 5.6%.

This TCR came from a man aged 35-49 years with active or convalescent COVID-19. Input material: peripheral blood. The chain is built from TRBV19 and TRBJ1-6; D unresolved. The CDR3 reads CASKTEEDWNSPLHF. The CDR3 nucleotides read TGTGCCAGTAAGACTGAAGAGGACTGGAATTCACCCCTCCACTTT.